The present TCR beta chain was sequenced within a study of shared clonotypes between healthy human individuals. Study-wide results and limits: Investigators expected sequencing depth to affect clonotype sharing among donors. Among non-shared clonotypes, generation probabilities were lower than among those shared by all four donors. Tissues were not sampled, only blood, and their repertoires likely differ.

Only in-frame clones appear in the TCRdb table, and some are missing; sequencing was by immunoSEQ multiplex PCR. The table shows more than 80,000 clones, with less than 80% occurring only once. This clone occurred a few times. Its antigen is unidentified. This CDR3 is built from 12 residues. This TCR derives from a man aged 30-40 years in good health. The rearrangement links TRBV21-1 to TRBJ2-7; TRBD1 reflects the table's D call only, with no check against the DNA. TRBV21-1 represents a pseudogene. Sequenced input: memory CD8+ T cells sorted from blood. Subset indicated: CD45RO+ cells pooled with CCR7-negative TemRA cells. Written as DNA, the CDR3 is TGTGCCAGCAGCAATACAGTGTACGAGCAGTACTTC. It is translated as CASSNTVYEQYF.